The 28 T cell receptor beta chains below all came from one sample that was sequenced in a study of T cell changes during pregnancy in multiple sclerosis. Some clones are missing from TCRdb's copy, which holds only in-frame ones; the method was immunoSEQ multiplex PCR. The sample has some 100,000 clones; 85% to 95% are singletons. Sequenced material: peripheral blood, taken before pregnancy. These receptors originate from a female donor with multiple sclerosis, enrolled in a pregnancy study.

V usage is TRBV14 and J usage is TRBJ1-3; TRBD1 might be the D (6 bases). The CDR3 contains 14 residues. Germline values: CDR1 SGHDN, CDR2 FVKESK. V dropped 5 bases and J dropped 4 bases, with 12 bases sitting between them. As DNA, the CDR3 is TGTGCCAGCAGCACGGGACATCGAGGAAACACCATATATTTT. Encoded protein: CASSTGHRGNTIYF. The entire variable domain, with the rest obtained from reference TRBV14 and TRBJ1-3, is as follows: EAGVTQFPSHSVIEKGQTVTLRCDPISGHDNLYWYRRVMGKEIKFLLHFVKESKQDESGMPNNRFLAERTGGTYSTLKVQPAELEDSGVYFCASSTGHRGNTIYFGEGSWLTVV.

This clone is a singleton in its sample. This sequence joins TRBV4-1 and TRBJ2-4; possible D gene TRBD2, 6 bases. Trimming stripped 0 bases from V and 0 bases from J, with 9 bases between. Looked up from germline, CDR1 is MGHRA and CDR2 is YSYEKL. This CDR3 contains 16 residues. CDR3 in amino acids: CASSQDQAGAKNIQYF. The CDR3 DNA reads TGCGCCAGCAGCCAAGATCAAGCGGGAGCCAAAAACATTCAGTACTTC.

The CDR3 coding sequence is TGTGCCAGCTCACCACTTGGGCAAGCAGTTAGTGAGCAGTTCTTC. It encodes CASSPLGQAVSEQFF. This rearrangement joins TRBV18 to TRBJ2-1, with D hard to call. This CDR3 contains 15 residues. Germline-derived CDR1 and CDR2 are KGHSH and LQKENI. The V gene lost 1 base and the J gene lost 9 bases, with 16 bases spanning the gap.

This chain connects TRBV7-9 to TRBJ2-2, with D possibly being TRBD1 (6 bases). Germline CDR1 and CDR2: SEHNR and FQNEAQ (reference sequence). V was cut by 1 base and J by 4 bases, with 10 bases left in between. CDR3 size: 15 residues. CDR3 sequence (DNA): TGTGCCAGCAGCTTAGGGGGGCGTAGCACCGGGGAGCTGTTTTTT. Residues: CASSLGGRSTGELFF.

This rearrangement joins TRBV14 to TRBJ2-1, with 12 bases that match TRBD2. V shed 2 bases, J shed 0 bases, and the junction held 14 bases outside the gene matches. Germline loops: CDR1 SGHDN, CDR2 FVKESK. This CDR3 comprises 21 residues. The CDR3 protein is CASSQIRTSGKYQGSYNEQFF. Here the CDR3 DNA reads TGTGCCAGCAGCCAAATACGGACTAGCGGGAAGTACCAAGGCTCCTACAATGAGCAGTTCTTC.

The chain combines TRBV15 with TRBJ2-5, with D possibly TRBD2 on 5 matching bases. The CDR3 runs 14 residues. Trimming took off 8 bases at V and 4 bases at J, with 17 bases between the two ends. In germline, CDR1 is LNHNV, CDR2 YYDKDF (reference sequence). The CDR3 spells CATSFRASGETQYF. In DNA form, the CDR3 reads TGTGCCACCTCTTTCCGGGCAAGCGGAGAGACCCAGTACTTC.

The V gene is TRBV10-3, the J gene TRBJ2-6, with D possibly TRBD2 on 5 matching bases. The V gene lost 7 bases and the J gene lost 0 bases, with 13 bases spanning the gap. CDR1 is ENHRY, CDR2 SYGVKD, per germline. CDR3 length equals 16 residues. Here the CDR3 reads CAITPGEYSGANVLTF. The CDR3 DNA sequence: TGTGCCATCACCCCCGGGGAGTACTCTGGGGCCAACGTCCTGACTTTC.

The rearrangement links TRBV6-6 to TRBJ2-7, with D tentatively TRBD1 (5 bases). The germline V and J ends were trimmed by 6 bases and 6 bases, with 21 bases remaining between them. CDR1 and CDR2 from the germline V gene are MNHNY and SVGAGI (reference sequence). The length of the CDR3 is 15 residues. CDR3 region: CASRDSERYPFEQYF. CDR3 in DNA: TGTGCCAGCAGAGACAGCGAGAGGTATCCTTTCGAGCAGTACTTC.

This chain joins TRBV2 and TRBJ2-5; TRBD2 agrees at 8 bases. Germline V gene lookup returns CDR1 SNHLY and CDR2 FYNNEI. V lost 8 bases to trimming and J lost 5 bases; unmatched junction nucleotides: 4. The CDR3 consists of 12 residues. The CDR3 loop reads CASRREGETQYF. The CDR3 DNA is TGTGCCAGCCGCCGGGAGGGGGAGACCCAGTACTTC.

The J gene is TRBJ1-1, the V gene TRBV5-1; D is unclear. Germline values: CDR1 SGHRS, CDR2 YFSETQ. Between the trimmed V and J ends, which lost 1 base and 5 bases, there was a span of 15 bases. The CDR3 has 15 residues. The CDR3 spells CASSLRTGSGTEAFF. CDR3 coding DNA: TGCGCCAGCAGCTTGAGGACGGGGAGTGGGACTGAAGCTTTCTTT.

The chain carries TRBV18 and TRBJ2-7; weak D call: TRBD2 (6 bases). CDR1 and CDR2 from the germline V gene are KGHSH and LQKENI. V lost 3 bases and J lost 6, with 12 bases in between. This CDR3 region has 13 residues. The CDR3 nucleotides are TGTGCCAGCTCACCGGCCGTGCGGGGCGAGCAGTACTTC. It yields the protein CASSPAVRGEQYF.

The V and J genes are TRBV9 and TRBJ2-3; TRBD2 might be the D (5 bases). From germline, CDR1 is SGDLS and CDR2 YYNGEE. V dropped 0 bases and J dropped 4 bases, with 6 bases sitting between them. The CDR3 extends over 13 amino acids. The CDR3 spells CASSVGRADTQYF. As DNA, the CDR3 is TGTGCCAGCAGCGTAGGGCGGGCAGATACGCAGTATTTT.

The chain carries TRBV4-3 and TRBJ2-7, with 9 bases lining up with TRBD2. V trimming: 0 bases; J trimming: 4 bases; junction bases outside the gene matches: 4. CDR1 and CDR2 from the germline V gene are LGHNA and YSLEER. The CDR3 is made up of 15 amino acids. This CDR3 reads CASSQEGGLAYEQYF. The CDR3 coding sequence is TGCGCCAGCAGCCAAGAGGGAGGACTAGCGTACGAGCAGTACTTC.

The gene calls are TRBV28 and TRBJ1-1; D uncertain. This CDR3 has 14 residues. The germline gives CDR1 MDHEN, CDR2 SYDVKM. Trimming took off 7 bases at V and 0 bases at J, with 12 bases between the two ends. Here the CDR3 DNA reads TGTGCCAGCATTCGGGGAGCGATGAACACTGAAGCTTTCTTT. Encoded protein: CASIRGAMNTEAFF.

V and J are TRBV5-4 and TRBJ2-7; TRBD1 might be the D (6 bases). The length of the CDR3 is 13 residues. Germline CDR1 SGHNT, CDR2 YYREEE (reference sequence). Trimming cost V 5 bases and J 1 base, with 10 bases left between them. This CDR3 is CASREDRSYEQYF. The CDR3 DNA sequence: TGTGCCAGCAGAGAGGACAGATCCTACGAGCAGTACTTC.

V is TRBV4-2 and J is TRBJ1-4; weak D call: TRBD1 (5 bases). V lost 4 bases, J lost 6 bases, and 12 bases lay in between. This CDR3 comprises 14 residues. The germline V gene has CDR1 LGHNA and CDR2 YNFKEQ. CDR3 coding DNA: TGTGCCAGCAGCCCGGGGGACCAGGATGAAAAACTGTTTTTT. This codes for CASSPGDQDEKLFF.

The chain recombines TRBV10-2 with TRBJ1-5, with a weak D call TRBD1 (6 bases). CDR1 and CDR2 (germline): WSHSY, SAAADI. The CDR3 covers 13 residues. Between the trimmed V and J ends, which lost 6 bases and 6 bases, there was a span of 12 bases. The CDR3 here is CASRRGGGQPQHF. CDR3 coding DNA: TGCGCCAGCAGAAGGGGGGGAGGTCAGCCCCAGCATTTT.

The rearrangement joins TRBV4-2 to TRBJ2-3; 8 bases fit TRBD2. Germline V CDR1 and CDR2: LGHNA, YNFKEQ. This CDR3 region has 16 residues. Losses at the gene ends were 0 bases for V and 4 bases for J; bases not matched to a gene: 6. CDR3 protein: CASSQESGSFADTQYF. The CDR3 nucleotides are TGTGCCAGCAGCCAAGAAAGCGGGAGTTTCGCAGATACGCAGTATTTT.

The J gene is TRBJ2-1, the V gene TRBV14, with 13 positions matching TRBD2. The germline V gene encodes CDR1 SGHDN and CDR2 FVKESK. The length of the CDR3 is 16 residues. Trimming cost V 3 bases and J 8 bases; bases outside gene matches: 7. The CDR3 DNA follows: TGTGCCAGCAGCCAGTTTGGGACTAGCGGGATCGATGAGCAGTTCTTC. Amino acid sequence: CASSQFGTSGIDEQFF.

The chain employs TRBV5-1 and TRBJ2-5; 10 bases are a match to TRBD2. Germline V CDR1 and CDR2: SGHRS, YFSETQ. The CDR3 runs 14 residues. V lost 4 bases and J lost 4; bases outside the gene matches: 4. The CDR3 region is CASSPSGRGETQYF. The CDR3 DNA is TGCGCCAGCAGCCCCAGCGGGAGGGGAGAGACCCAGTACTTC.

The V and J genes are TRBV19 and TRBJ2-6; 9 positions agree with TRBD1. The length of the CDR3 is 17 residues. Germline lookup yields CDR1 LNHDA and CDR2 SQIVND (reference sequence). Germline trimming cut 5 bases from V and 4 bases from J; bases unmatched to any gene: 9. The CDR3 region has the DNA TGTGCCAGTAGTGCGTCCCGGGACAGGGCCGGGGCCAACGTCCTGACTTTC. Its protein is CASSASRDRAGANVLTF.

This clone appeared once. The chain uses TRBV28 and TRBJ2-5, with D tentatively TRBD2 (5 bases). CDR1 is MDHEN and CDR2 is SYDVKM in the germline V gene. V shed 6 bases and J shed 5 bases, with 10 bases lying between them. The CDR3 covers 12 residues. The CDR3 DNA reads as TGTGCCAGCAGGACCTCGGGGGAGACCCAGTACTTC. It yields the protein CASRTSGETQYF.

The genes are TRBV4-1 and TRBJ2-7; 8 bases map to TRBD1. This CDR3 is built from 15 residues. V lost 1 base, J lost 1 base, and 3 bases stayed unmatched. Per germline, CDR1 MGHRA and CDR2 YSYEKL. In nucleotides, the CDR3 is TGCGCCAGCAGCCAAGGGACAGGGTTTTCCTACGAGCAGTACTTC. It yields the protein CASSQGTGFSYEQYF.

This clone is a singleton in its sample. The J gene is TRBJ1-5, the V gene TRBV6-1; D remains unclear. The CDR3 sequence is 14 residues long. The V gene lost 7 bases and the J gene lost 0 bases, with 10 bases spanning the gap. From germline, CDR1 is MNHNS and CDR2 SASEGT. CDR3 nucleotides: TGTGCCAGCAAGTCCCCAGGTAGCAATCAGCCCCAGCATTTT. It encodes CASKSPGSNQPQHF.

With regard to this clone: The junction departs from germline at one end; a sequencing error may be responsible. This specimen includes other DNA sequences encoding the same CDR3. The chain carries TRBV11-2 and TRBJ1-1; unclear D gene. The CDR3 runs 12 residues. CDR1 is SGHAT and CDR2 is FQNNGV in the germline V gene. CDR3 sequence (DNA): TGTGCTAGCAGCTTTCTCCTCACTGAAGCTTTCTTT. Translating it yields CASSFLLTEAFF.

The V and J genes are TRBV5-1 and TRBJ1-1; D gene ambiguous. CDR1 is SGHRS, CDR2 YFSETQ, per germline. V was pared by 5 bases and J by 8 bases, with 22 bases between. There are 15 residues in the CDR3. In DNA, the CDR3 is TGCGCCAGCAGTCGGGAGGGCATATCGGCCCTCGAAGCTTTCTTT. This translates into CASSREGISALEAFF.

This rearrangement joins TRBV4-1 to TRBJ2-7; a weak D match, TRBD2 (6 bases). Trimming stripped 0 bases from V and 6 bases from J, with 15 bases between. This CDR3 region has 15 residues. CDR1 MGHRA and CDR2 YSYEKL come from the germline V gene. The CDR3 region has the DNA TGCGCCAGCAGCCAAGATATCGGGAGACTGTCCGAGCAGTACTTC. This gives the protein CASSQDIGRLSEQYF.

The gene calls are TRBV6-1 and TRBJ1-2; tentatively, D is TRBD1 (5 bases). V lost 2 bases to trimming and J lost 8 bases, with 9 bases between them. Germline CDR1 reads MNHNS; CDR2 reads SASEGT. This CDR3 region has 12 residues. The CDR3 here is CASSEQGYGYTF. CDR3 DNA: TGTGCCAGCAGTGAACAGGGATACGGCTACACCTTC.